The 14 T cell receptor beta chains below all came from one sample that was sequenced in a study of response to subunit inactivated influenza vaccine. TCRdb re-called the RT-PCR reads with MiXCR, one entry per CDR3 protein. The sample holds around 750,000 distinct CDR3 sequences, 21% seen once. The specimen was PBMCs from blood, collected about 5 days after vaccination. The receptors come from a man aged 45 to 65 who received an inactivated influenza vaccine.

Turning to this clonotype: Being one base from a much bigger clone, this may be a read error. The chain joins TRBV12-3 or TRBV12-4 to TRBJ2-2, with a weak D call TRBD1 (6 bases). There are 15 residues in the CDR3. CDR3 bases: TGTGCCAGCAGTTTAACAGGGCCGAACACCGGGGTGCTGTTTTTT. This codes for CASSLTGPNTGVLFF.

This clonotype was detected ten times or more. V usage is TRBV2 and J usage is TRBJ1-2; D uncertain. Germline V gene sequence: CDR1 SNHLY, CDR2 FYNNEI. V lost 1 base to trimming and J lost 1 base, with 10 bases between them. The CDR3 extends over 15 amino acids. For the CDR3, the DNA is TGTGCCAGCAGTGAAGGCTCAGAGTTTAACTATGGCTACACCTTC. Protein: CASSEGSEFNYGYTF.

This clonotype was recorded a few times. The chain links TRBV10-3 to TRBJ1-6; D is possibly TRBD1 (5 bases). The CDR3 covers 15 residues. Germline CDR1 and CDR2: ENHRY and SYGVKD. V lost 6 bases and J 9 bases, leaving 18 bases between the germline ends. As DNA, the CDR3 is TGTGCCATCAGAGAGCGACAGATCGGAGGTTCACCCCTCCACTTT. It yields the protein CAIRERQIGGSPLHF.

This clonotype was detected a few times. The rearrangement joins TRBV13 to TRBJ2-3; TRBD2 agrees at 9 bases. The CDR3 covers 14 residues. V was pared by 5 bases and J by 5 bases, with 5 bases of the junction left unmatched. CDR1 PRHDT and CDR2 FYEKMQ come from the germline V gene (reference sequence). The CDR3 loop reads CASSRSGSGDTQYF. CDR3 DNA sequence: TGTGCCAGCAGCCGTAGCGGGAGCGGAGATACGCAGTATTTT.

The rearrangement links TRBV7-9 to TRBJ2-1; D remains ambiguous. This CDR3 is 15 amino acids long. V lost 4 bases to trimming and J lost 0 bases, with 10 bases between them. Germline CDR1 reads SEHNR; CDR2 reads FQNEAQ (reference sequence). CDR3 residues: CASSWSRSSYNEQFF. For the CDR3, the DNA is TGTGCCAGCAGCTGGAGCCGGAGCTCCTACAATGAGCAGTTCTTC.

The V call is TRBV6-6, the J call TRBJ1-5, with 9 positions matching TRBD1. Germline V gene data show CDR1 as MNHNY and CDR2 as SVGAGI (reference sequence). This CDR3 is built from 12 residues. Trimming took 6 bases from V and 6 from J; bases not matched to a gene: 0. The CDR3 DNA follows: TGTGCCAGCAGACAGGGGGCTCAGCCCCAGCATTTT. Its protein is CASRQGAQPQHF.

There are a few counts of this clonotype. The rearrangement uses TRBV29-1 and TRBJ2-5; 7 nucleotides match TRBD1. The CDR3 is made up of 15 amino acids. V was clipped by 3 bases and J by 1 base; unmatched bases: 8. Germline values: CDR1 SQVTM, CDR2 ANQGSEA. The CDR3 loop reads CSVEKTRTGQETQYF. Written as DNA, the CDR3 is TGCAGCGTTGAGAAAACGAGGACAGGCCAAGAGACCCAGTACTTC.

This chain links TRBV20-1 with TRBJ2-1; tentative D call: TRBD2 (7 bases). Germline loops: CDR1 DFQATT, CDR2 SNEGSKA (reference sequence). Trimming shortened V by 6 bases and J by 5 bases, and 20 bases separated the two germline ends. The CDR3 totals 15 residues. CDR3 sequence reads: CSAPGGGGSHNEQFF. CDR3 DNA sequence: TGCAGTGCCCCGGGGGGAGGGGGAAGCCACAATGAGCAGTTCTTC.

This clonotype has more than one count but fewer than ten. The CDR3 DNA is TGTGCCAGCAGTACCACTAGCGGGAGTTTAGAGACCCAGTACTTC. This sequence encodes CASSTTSGSLETQYF. The chain joins TRBV28 to TRBJ2-5; 11 bases fit TRBD2. CDR3 length equals 15 residues. V shed 5 bases and J 4 bases; nucleotides not matched to a gene: 6. Germline assignment: CDR1 MDHEN and CDR2 SYDVKM.

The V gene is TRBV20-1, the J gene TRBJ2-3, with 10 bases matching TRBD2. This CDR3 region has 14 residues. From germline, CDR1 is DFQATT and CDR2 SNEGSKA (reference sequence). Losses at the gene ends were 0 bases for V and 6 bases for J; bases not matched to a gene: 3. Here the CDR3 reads CSARESTSGDTQYF. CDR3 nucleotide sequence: TGCAGTGCTAGAGAATCGACTAGCGGGGATACGCAGTATTTT.

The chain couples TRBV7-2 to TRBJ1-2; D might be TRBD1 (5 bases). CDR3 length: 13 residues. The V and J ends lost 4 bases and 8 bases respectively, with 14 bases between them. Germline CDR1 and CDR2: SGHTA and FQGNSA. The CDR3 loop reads CASSSGAGRGYTF. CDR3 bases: TGTGCCAGCAGCTCTGGGGCCGGAAGAGGCTACACCTTC.

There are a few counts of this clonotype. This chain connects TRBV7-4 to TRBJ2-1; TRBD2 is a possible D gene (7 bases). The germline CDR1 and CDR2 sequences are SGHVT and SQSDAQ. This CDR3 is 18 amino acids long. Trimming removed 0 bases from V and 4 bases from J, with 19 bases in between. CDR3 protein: CASSLARRGALTYNEQFF. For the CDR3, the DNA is TGTGCCAGCAGCTTAGCGCGTCGGGGGGCGTTAACTTACAATGAGCAGTTCTTC.

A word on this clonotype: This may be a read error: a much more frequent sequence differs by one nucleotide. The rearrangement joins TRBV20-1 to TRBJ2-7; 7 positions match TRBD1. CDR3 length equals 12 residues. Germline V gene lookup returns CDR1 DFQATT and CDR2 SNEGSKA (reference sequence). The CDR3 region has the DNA TGCAGTGCTAGTAGACAGGGCTACGGGCAGTACTTC. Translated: CSASRQGYGQYF.

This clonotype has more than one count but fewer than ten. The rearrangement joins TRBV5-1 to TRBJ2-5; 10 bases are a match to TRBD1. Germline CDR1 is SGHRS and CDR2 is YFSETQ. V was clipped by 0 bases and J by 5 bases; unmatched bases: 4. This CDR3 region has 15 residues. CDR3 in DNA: TGCGCCAGCAGCTTGGCGACAGGGGGCGCGGAGACCCAGTACTTC. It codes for CASSLATGGAETQYF.